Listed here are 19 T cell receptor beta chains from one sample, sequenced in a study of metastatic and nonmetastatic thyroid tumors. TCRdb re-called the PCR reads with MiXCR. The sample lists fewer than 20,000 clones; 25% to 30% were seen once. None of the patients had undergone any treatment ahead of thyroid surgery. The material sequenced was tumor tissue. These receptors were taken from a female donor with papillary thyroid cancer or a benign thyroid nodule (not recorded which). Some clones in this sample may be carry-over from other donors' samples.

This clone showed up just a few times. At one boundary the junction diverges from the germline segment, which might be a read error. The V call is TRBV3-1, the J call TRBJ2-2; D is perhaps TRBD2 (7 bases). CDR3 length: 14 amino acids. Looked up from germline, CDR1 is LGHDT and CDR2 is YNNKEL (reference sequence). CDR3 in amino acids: CVSSQDRRGGELFF. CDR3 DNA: TGTGTCAGCAGCCAAGATCGGAGAGGGGGGGAACTGTTTTTT.

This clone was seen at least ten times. This chain's CDR3 is CASSWGAERQTYEQYF. In DNA, the CDR3 is TGCGCCAGCAGCTGGGGGGCGGAGCGGCAGACCTACGAGCAGTACTTC. V is TRBV5-1 and J is TRBJ2-7; possibly TRBD1 or TRBD2 for D (6 bases each). This CDR3 is built from 16 residues. The germline CDR1 and CDR2 sequences are SGHRS and YFSETQ. The germline V and J ends were trimmed by 3 bases and 2 bases, with 18 bases remaining between them.

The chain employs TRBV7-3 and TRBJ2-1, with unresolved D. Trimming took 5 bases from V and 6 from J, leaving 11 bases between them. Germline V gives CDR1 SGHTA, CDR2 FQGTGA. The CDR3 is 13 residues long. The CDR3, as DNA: TGTGCCAGCAGCGACCCGCCTTCCAATGAGCAGTTCTTC. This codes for CASSDPPSNEQFF.

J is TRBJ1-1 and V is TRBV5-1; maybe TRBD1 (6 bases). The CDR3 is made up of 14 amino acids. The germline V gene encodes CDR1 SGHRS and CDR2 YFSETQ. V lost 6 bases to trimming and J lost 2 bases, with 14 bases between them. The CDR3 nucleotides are TGCGCCAGCAAGTGGACAGAGAGTAACACTGAAGCTTTCTTT. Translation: CASKWTESNTEAFF. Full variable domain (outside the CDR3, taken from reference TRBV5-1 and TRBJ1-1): KAGVTQTPRYLIKTRGQQVTLSCSPISGHRSVSWYQQTPGQGLQFLFEYFSETQRNKGNFPGRFSGRQFSNSRSEMNVSTLELGDSALYLCASKWTESNTEAFFGQGTRLTVV.

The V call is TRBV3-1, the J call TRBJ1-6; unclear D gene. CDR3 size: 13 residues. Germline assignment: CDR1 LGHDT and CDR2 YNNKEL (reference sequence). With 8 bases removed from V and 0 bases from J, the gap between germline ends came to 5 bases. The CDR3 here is CASSSSYNSPLHF. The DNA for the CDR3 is TGTGCCAGCTCGAGCTCCTATAATTCACCCCTCCACTTT.

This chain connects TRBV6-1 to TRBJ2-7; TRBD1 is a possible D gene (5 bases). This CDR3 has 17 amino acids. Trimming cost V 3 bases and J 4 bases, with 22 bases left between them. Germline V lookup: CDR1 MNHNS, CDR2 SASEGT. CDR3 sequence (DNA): TGTGCCAGCAGTGAGATCTCGTCAGGGATCCGCATGTACGAGCAGTACTTC. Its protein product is CASSEISSGIRMYEQYF.

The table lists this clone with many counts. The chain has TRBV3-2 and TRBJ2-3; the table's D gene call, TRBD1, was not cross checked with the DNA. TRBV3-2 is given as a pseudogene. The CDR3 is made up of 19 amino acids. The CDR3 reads CASSPLSIGGGVSTDTQYF. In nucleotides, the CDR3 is TGTGCCAGCAGCCCCCTTTCTATAGGGGGGGGGGTAAGCACAGATACGCAGTATTTT.

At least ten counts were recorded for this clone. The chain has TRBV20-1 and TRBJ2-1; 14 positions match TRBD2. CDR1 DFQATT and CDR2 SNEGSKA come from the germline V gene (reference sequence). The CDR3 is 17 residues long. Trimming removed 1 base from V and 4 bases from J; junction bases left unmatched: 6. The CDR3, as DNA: TGCAGTGCTAGAGCGGAGACTAGCGGGAGGGCTTACAATGAGCAGTTCTTC. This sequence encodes CSARAETSGRAYNEQFF.

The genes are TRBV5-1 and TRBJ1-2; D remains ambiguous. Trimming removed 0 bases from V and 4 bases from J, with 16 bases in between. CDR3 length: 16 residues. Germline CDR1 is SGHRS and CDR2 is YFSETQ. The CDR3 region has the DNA TGCGCCAGCAGCTTGGACGGGCCCCGGGCGGGCTATGGCTACACCTTC. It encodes CASSLDGPRAGYGYTF.

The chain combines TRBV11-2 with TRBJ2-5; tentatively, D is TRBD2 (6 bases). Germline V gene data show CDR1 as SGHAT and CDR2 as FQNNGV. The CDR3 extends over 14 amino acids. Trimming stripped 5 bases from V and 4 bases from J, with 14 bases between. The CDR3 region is CASSQGPGGETQYF. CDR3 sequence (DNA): TGTGCCAGCAGCCAGGGCCCCGGGGGAGAGACCCAGTACTTC.

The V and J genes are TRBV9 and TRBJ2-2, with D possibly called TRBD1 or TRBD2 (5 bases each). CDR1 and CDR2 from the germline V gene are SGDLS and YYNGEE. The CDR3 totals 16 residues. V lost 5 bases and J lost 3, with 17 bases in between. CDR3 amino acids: CASRARVAGDTGELFF. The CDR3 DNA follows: TGTGCCAGCAGAGCCAGGGTAGCCGGGGACACCGGGGAGCTGTTTTTT.

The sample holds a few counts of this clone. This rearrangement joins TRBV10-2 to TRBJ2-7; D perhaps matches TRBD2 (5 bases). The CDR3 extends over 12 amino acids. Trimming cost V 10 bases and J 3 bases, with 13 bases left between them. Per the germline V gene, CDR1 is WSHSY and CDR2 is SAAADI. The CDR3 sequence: CATQSGYYEQYF. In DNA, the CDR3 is TGCGCCACCCAAAGCGGTTACTACGAGCAGTACTTC.

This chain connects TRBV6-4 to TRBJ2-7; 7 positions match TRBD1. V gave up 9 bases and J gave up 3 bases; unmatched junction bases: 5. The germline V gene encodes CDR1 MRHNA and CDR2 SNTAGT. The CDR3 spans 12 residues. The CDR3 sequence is CARTGTDYEQYF. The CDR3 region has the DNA TGTGCCAGAACCGGGACAGACTACGAGCAGTACTTC.

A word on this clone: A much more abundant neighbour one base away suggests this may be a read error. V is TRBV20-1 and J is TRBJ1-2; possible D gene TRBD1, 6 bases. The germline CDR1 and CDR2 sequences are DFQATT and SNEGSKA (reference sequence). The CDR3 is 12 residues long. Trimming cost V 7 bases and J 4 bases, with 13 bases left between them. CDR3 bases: TGCAGTGATCCGCAGGGGAGCTATGGCTACACCTTC. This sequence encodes CSDPQGSYGYTF.

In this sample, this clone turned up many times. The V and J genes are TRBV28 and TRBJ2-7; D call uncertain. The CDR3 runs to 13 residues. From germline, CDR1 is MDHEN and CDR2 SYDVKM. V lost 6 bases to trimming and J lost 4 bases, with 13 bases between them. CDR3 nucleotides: TGTGCCAGCAGCCACCTGATAGGTTACGAGCAGTACTTC. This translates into CASSHLIGYEQYF.

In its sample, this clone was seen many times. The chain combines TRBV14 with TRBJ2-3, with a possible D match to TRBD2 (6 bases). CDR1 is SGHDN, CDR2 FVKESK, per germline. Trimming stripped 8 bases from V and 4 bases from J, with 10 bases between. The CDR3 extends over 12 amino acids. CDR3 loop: CASVKRADTQYF. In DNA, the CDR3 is TGTGCCAGCGTGAAGCGGGCAGATACGCAGTATTTT.

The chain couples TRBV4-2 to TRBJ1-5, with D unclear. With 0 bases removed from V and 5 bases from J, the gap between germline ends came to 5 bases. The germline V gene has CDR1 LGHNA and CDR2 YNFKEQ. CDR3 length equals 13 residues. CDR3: CASSQDIHQPQHF. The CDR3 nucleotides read TGTGCCAGCAGCCAAGATATACATCAGCCCCAGCATTTT.

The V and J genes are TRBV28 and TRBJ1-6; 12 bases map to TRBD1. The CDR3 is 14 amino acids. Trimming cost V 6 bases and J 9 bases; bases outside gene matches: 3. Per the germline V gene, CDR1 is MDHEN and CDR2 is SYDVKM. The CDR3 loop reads CASRGTGGGSPLHF. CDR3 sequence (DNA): TGTGCCAGCAGGGGGACAGGGGGCGGTTCACCCCTCCACTTT.

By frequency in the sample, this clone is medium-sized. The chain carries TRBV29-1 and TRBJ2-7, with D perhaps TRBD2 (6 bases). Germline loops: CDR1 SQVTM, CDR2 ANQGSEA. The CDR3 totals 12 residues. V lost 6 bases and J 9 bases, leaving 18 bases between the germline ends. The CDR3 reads CSVTGTEIAQYF. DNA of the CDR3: TGCAGCGTCACCGGGACTGAGATCGCGCAGTACTTC.